This T cell receptor beta chain was obtained from a study of blood T cell repertoires in COVID-19. V was clipped by 5 bases and J by 7 bases; unmatched bases: 7. Germline V lookup: CDR1 MDHEN, CDR2 SYDVKM. The CDR3 has 15 amino acids. This clone was recorded only once. Measured with immunoSEQ multiplex PCR; TCRdb has only the in-frame clones, and not every one. The table includes hundreds of thousands of clones, nearly 90% detected once. This sequence joins TRBV28 and TRBJ2-1; 11 bases map to TRBD2. This clonotype originated in a woman aged 18-35 years with acute COVID-19. Sequencing was performed on PBMCs or T cells enriched from blood (not recorded which). The CDR3 DNA is TGTGCCAGCAGTCCCATAGCGGGAGGGTGGAATGAGCAGTTCTTC. Protein sequence: CASSPIAGGWNEQFF.